The 32 T cell receptor beta chains presented below share a single source sample, sequenced in a study of T-cell reconstitution after alpha-beta-depleted transplantation in children. TCRbeta library preparation incorporated unique molecular identifiers. One entry per CDR3 protein, called by TCRdb with MiXCR from the PCR reads. This sample has under 400,000 distinct CDR3 sequences; more than 20% occur once, and the top ten carry approximately 9.9%. The material sequenced was PBMCs, mostly from graft donor cells, taken 180 days after TCRalphabeta/CD19-depleted stem cell transplant. The receptors were gathered from a male patient younger than 18 who had a stem cell transplant for acute lymphoblastic leukemia, so the T cells may come from the graft donor.

The chain recombines TRBV7-9 with TRBJ2-7, with 9 nucleotides matching TRBD1. The CDR3 sequence is 15 residues long. The germline CDR1 and CDR2 sequences are SEHNR and FQNEAQ (reference sequence). Unmatched junction bases numbered 6, after V lost 4 bases and J lost 2 bases. The CDR3 reads CASSSGTGKPYEQYF. For the CDR3, the DNA is TGTGCCAGCAGCTCCGGGACAGGGAAACCCTACGAGCAGTACTTC.

The chain combines TRBV4-1 with TRBJ2-7, with 7 bases that match TRBD2. CDR1 and CDR2 from the germline V gene are MGHRA and YSYEKL. This CDR3 is built from 16 residues. The V gene end was trimmed by 0 bases and the J gene end by 4 bases; junction bases not matched to a gene: 9. The DNA of the CDR3 is TGCGCCAGCAGCCAAGAGGGAGGGGCGTCATGGTACGAGCAGTACTTC. Its translation is CASSQEGGASWYEQYF.

The chain links TRBV5-1 to TRBJ1-2; D not certain. Germline lookup yields CDR1 SGHRS and CDR2 YFSETQ. The CDR3 is 12 amino acids. V lost 3 bases and J 8 bases, leaving 11 bases between the germline ends. The CDR3 nucleotides read TGCGCCAGCAGCTGGACGGGGTTAGGCTACACCTTC. Amino acid sequence: CASSWTGLGYTF.

The rearrangement uses TRBV29-1 and TRBJ2-1; D uncertain. V shed 7 bases and J shed 1 base, with 5 bases lying between them. This CDR3 has 11 amino acids. Germline values: CDR1 SQVTM, CDR2 ANQGSEA. The CDR3 nucleotides read TGCAGCGGGGATTCCTACAATGAGCAGTTCTTC. The encoded protein is CSGDSYNEQFF.

This chain uses TRBV13 with TRBJ2-1, with TRBD2 as a possible D gene (6 bases). V dropped 1 base and J dropped 8 bases, with 12 bases sitting between them. The CDR3 is made up of 14 amino acids. From germline, CDR1 is PRHDT and CDR2 FYEKMQ (reference sequence). CDR3 sequence reads: CASSLAGVKDEQFF. CDR3 bases: TGTGCCAGCAGCTTAGCGGGAGTTAAAGATGAGCAGTTCTTC.

This sequence joins TRBV7-9 and TRBJ2-7; D possibly corresponds to TRBD1 (5 bases). There are 13 residues in the CDR3. CDR1 is SEHNR and CDR2 is FQNEAQ in the germline V gene (reference sequence). Trimming removed 3 bases from V and 6 bases from J, with 12 bases in between. CDR3 nucleotide sequence: TGTGCCAGCAGCTTCTCACAGGATTTCGAGCAGTACTTC. Its translation is CASSFSQDFEQYF.

J is TRBJ2-2 and V is TRBV7-9, with D possibly TRBD1 on 5 matching bases. This CDR3 region has 17 residues. Germline-derived CDR1 and CDR2 are SEHNR and FQNEAQ (reference sequence). Trimming removed 7 bases from V and 4 bases from J, with 22 bases in between. This CDR3 is CASNPKSLFGATGELFF. CDR3 in DNA: TGTGCCAGCAACCCCAAGTCCCTCTTTGGGGCCACCGGGGAGCTGTTTTTT. The variable domain in full, completed from reference TRBV7-9 and TRBJ2-2, reads DTGVSQNPRHKITKRGQNVTFRCDPISEHNRLYWYRQTLGQGPEFLTYFQNEAQLEKSRLLSDRFSAERPKGSFSTLEIQRTEQGDSAMYLCASNPKSLFGATGELFFGEGSRLTVL.

The chain joins TRBV7-3 to TRBJ2-1; 11 bases align to TRBD2. CDR3 length equals 16 residues. J was trimmed by 13 bases and V by 3 bases; bases with no gene match: 14. Germline CDR1 is SGHTA and CDR2 is FQGTGA. CDR3 sequence: CASSFLGSGRAVTQFF. The CDR3 DNA reads TGTGCCAGCAGCTTTCTGGGTAGCGGGAGGGCGGTAACACAGTTCTTC.

V gene TRBV11-2 combines with J gene TRBJ2-7; 7 bases are a match to TRBD2. The trim removed 5 bases at V and 3 bases at J, leaving 13 bases unmatched. This CDR3 has 16 residues. In germline, CDR1 is SGHAT, CDR2 FQNNGV. In nucleotides, the CDR3 is TGTGCCAGCAGCCCCCTAGAGGGGACTACGAACTACGAGCAGTACTTC. Encoded protein: CASSPLEGTTNYEQYF.

This clonotype was seen at least ten times. One end of the junction varies from germline; a read error may be responsible. The rearrangement uses TRBV18 and TRBJ2-3, with 10 bases that match TRBD2. Germline CDR1 KGHSH, CDR2 LQKENI. The CDR3 sequence is 15 residues long. This CDR3 is CASSRTSGSTDTQYF. The CDR3 bases are TGCGCCAGCAGTCGGACTAGCGGTAGCACAGATACGCAGTATTTT.

The chain couples TRBV18 to TRBJ2-1, with 10 positions matching TRBD2. CDR1 and CDR2 from the germline V gene are KGHSH and LQKENI. There are 16 residues in the CDR3. V gave up 3 bases and J gave up 4 bases; unmatched junction bases: 6. The chain's CDR3 is CASSPYRTSGYNEQFF. DNA of the CDR3: TGTGCCAGCTCACCGTATAGGACTAGCGGATACAATGAGCAGTTCTTC.

V is TRBV20-1 and J is TRBJ2-7; a weak D match, TRBD2 (5 bases). The CDR3 totals 10 residues. Trimming took 6 bases from V and 6 from J, leaving 9 bases between them. Germline V CDR1 and CDR2: DFQATT, SNEGSKA (reference sequence). Written as DNA, the CDR3 is TGCAGTGCAGGCGGGCTCGAGCAGTACTTC. Translation: CSAGGLEQYF.

This chain joins TRBV7-9 and TRBJ2-7; D is unclear. CDR3 length equals 15 residues. V was shortened by 2 bases and J by 2 bases, with 13 bases between the two germline ends. The V gene's germline CDR1 is SEHNR and CDR2 FQNEAQ (reference sequence). The CDR3 sequence is CASSLRAGGTYEQYF. The CDR3 region has the DNA TGTGCCAGCAGCTTACGTGCAGGCGGAACCTACGAGCAGTACTTC.

The rearrangement joins TRBV29-1 to TRBJ1-1, with a tentative D call TRBD1 (5 bases). V dropped 0 bases and J dropped 5 bases, with 13 bases sitting between them. This CDR3 comprises 14 residues. Germline V gene sequence: CDR1 SQVTM, CDR2 ANQGSEA. Written as DNA, the CDR3 is TGCAGCGTTGAAGATCAACCGGGACGTACTGAAGCTTTCTTT. Protein product: CSVEDQPGRTEAFF. Drawing the rest from reference TRBV29-1 and TRBJ1-1, the complete variable domain is SAVISQKPSRDICQRGTSLTIQCQVDSQVTMMFWYRQQPGQSLTLIATANQGSEATYESGFVIDKFPISRPNLTFSTLTVSNMSPEDSSIYLCSVEDQPGRTEAFFGQGTRLTVV.

The chain employs TRBV3-1 and TRBJ2-1; D gene unclear. Germline V gives CDR1 LGHDT, CDR2 YNNKEL (reference sequence). V was cut by 4 bases and J by 5 bases, with 18 bases left in between. This CDR3 has 16 amino acids. For the CDR3, the DNA is TGTGCCAGCAGCCCTCAAACAACGAGGCTCCACAATGAGCAGTTCTTC. It codes for CASSPQTTRLHNEQFF.

This clonotype was seen once. This chain links TRBV6-2 or TRBV6-3 with TRBJ2-3; D uncertain. The length of the CDR3 is 15 residues. Germline values: CDR1 MNHEY, CDR2 SVGEGT. Trimming left V 6 bases short and J 2 bases short, with 15 bases between. The CDR3 protein is CASRPHLLLTDTQYF. As DNA, the CDR3 is TGTGCCAGCAGACCCCACCTTCTACTCACAGATACGCAGTATTTT.

The gene calls are TRBV4-1 and TRBJ2-3; maybe TRBD1 (5 bases). The germline CDR1 and CDR2 sequences are MGHRA and YSYEKL. The CDR3 has 13 residues. With 5 bases removed from V and 3 bases from J, the gap between germline ends came to 9 bases. This CDR3 is CASSTTGTDTQYF. DNA for the CDR3: TGCGCCAGCAGCACCACAGGAACAGATACGCAGTATTTT.

With respect to this clonotype: Compared with germline, one end of the junction differs, possibly owing to a read error. The chain couples TRBV7-2 to TRBJ2-5; D ambiguous. This CDR3 contains 16 residues. CDR1 and CDR2 from the germline V gene are SGHTA and FQGNSA. CDR3 nucleotide sequence: TGTGCCAGCAGCTTAGGGCCAGCCCCGTACCAAGAGGCCCAGTACTTC. It yields the protein CASSLGPAPYQEAQYF.

V usage is TRBV5-1 and J usage is TRBJ1-5; D is perhaps TRBD1 (5 bases). V lost 4 bases to trimming and J lost 6 bases, with 17 bases between them. Germline CDR1 SGHRS, CDR2 YFSETQ. The CDR3 has 15 residues. CDR3 in amino acids: CASSLGDFLGQPQHF. The CDR3 DNA follows: TGCGCCAGCAGCCTTGGGGACTTCCTGGGTCAGCCCCAGCATTTT.

V and J are TRBV7-8 and TRBJ1-2; 7 nucleotides agree with TRBD1. CDR3 length: 16 amino acids. V gave up 3 bases and J gave up 7 bases; unmatched junction bases: 14. CDR1 SGHVS and CDR2 FQNEAQ come from the germline V gene. CDR3 bases: TGTGCCAGCAGCTTTGACAGGGTGGTGCCCAAGGGTGGCTACACCTTC. Protein sequence: CASSFDRVVPKGGYTF. The variable domain in full, with the rest retrieved from reference TRBV7-8 and TRBJ1-2, is GAGVSQSPRYKVAKRGQDVALRCDPISGHVSLFWYQQALGQGPEFLTYFQNEAQLDKSGLPSDRFFAERPEGSVSTLKIQRTQQEDSAVYLCASSFDRVVPKGGYTFGSGTRLTVV.

This clonotype was observed a few times. The rearrangement joins TRBV7-3 to TRBJ1-5, with D unresolved. Trimming shortened V by 0 bases and J by 6 bases, and 9 bases separated the two germline ends. This CDR3 region has 14 residues. Germline V gene sequence: CDR1 SGHTA, CDR2 FQGTGA. CDR3 loop: CASSLTGSGQPQHF. CDR3 sequence (DNA): TGTGCCAGCAGCTTAACAGGGTCGGGTCAGCCCCAGCATTTT.

This clonotype was counted between two and nine times. The chain couples TRBV4-1 to TRBJ1-2, with D tentatively TRBD1 (5 bases). Germline assignment: CDR1 MGHRA and CDR2 YSYEKL. Trimming shortened V by 1 base and J by 8 bases, and 14 bases separated the two germline ends. The CDR3 runs 14 residues. This CDR3 is CASSQATGLGGYTF. DNA of the CDR3: TGCGCCAGCAGCCAAGCAACGGGGCTGGGCGGCTACACCTTC.

The rearrangement joins TRBV12-3 or TRBV12-4 to TRBJ2-4; a possible D gene is TRBD1 (6 bases). The CDR3 extends over 14 amino acids. The V and J ends lost 8 bases and 14 bases respectively, with 25 bases between them. This chain's CDR3 is CASVSRPGQGPEYF. For the CDR3, the DNA is TGTGCCAGCGTTTCAAGACCGGGGCAGGGGCCTGAGTACTTC.

In DNA form, the CDR3 reads TGTGCCAGCAGCACCTTACAGGGCAGCTCCTACGAGCAGTACTTC. Translation: CASSTLQGSSYEQYF. The chain carries TRBV21-1 and TRBJ2-7; the DNA was not compared with TRBD1, the D call given in the table. TRBV21-1 is noted as a pseudogene. The CDR3 sequence is 15 residues long.

This clonotype has more than one count but fewer than ten. Here the CDR3 reads CATADRERGTDTQYF. The CDR3 nucleotides are TGTGCCACCGCCGACAGGGAAAGGGGAACAGATACGCAGTATTTT. The J gene is TRBJ2-3, the V gene TRBV10-3; 7 bases agree with TRBD1. This CDR3 region has 15 residues. Trimming at V came to 10 bases and at J to 3 bases, leaving 13 bases not matched to a gene. Germline V gene sequence: CDR1 ENHRY, CDR2 SYGVKD.

The V call is TRBV7-8, the J call TRBJ2-7; perhaps TRBD2 as D (5 bases). The CDR3 contains 17 residues. Trimming pared 5 bases from V and 7 bases from J, leaving 27 bases between. Germline CDR1 SGHVS, CDR2 FQNEAQ. For the CDR3, the DNA is TGTGCCAGCAGCCCACTTTCTAATACGTATGCGGGTAGTGAGCAGTACTTC. Translation gives CASSPLSNTYAGSEQYF.

This clonotype has only a few counts. V is TRBV6-5 and J is TRBJ1-3; D may be TRBD1 (6 bases). V was cut by 4 bases and J by 2 bases, with 12 bases left in between. Per the germline V gene, CDR1 is MNHEY and CDR2 is SVGAGI. The CDR3 totals 15 residues. In DNA, the CDR3 is TGTGCCAGCAGTTGGGGGCGCCTAGCTGGAAACACCATATATTTT. Translation gives CASSWGRLAGNTIYF.

This clonotype was seen a handful of times. The chain recombines TRBV11-2 with TRBJ2-2; D gene ambiguous. The CDR3 runs 13 residues. CDR1 and CDR2 from the germline V gene are SGHAT and FQNNGV. CDR3 DNA sequence: TGTACCAAAAGGCTAGTCGGCACCGGGGAGCTGTTTTTT. Protein: CTKRLVGTGELFF. Together with reference TRBV11-2 and TRBJ2-2, the CDR3 gives the full variable domain: EAGVAQSPRYKIIEKRQSVAFWCNPISGHATLYWYQQILGQGPKLLIQFQNNGVVDDSQLPKDRFSAERLKGVDSTLKIQPAKLEDSAVYLCTKRLVGTGELFFGEGSRLTVL.

The rearrangement links TRBV3-1 to TRBJ2-7; D is undetermined. Trimming left V 2 bases short and J 2 bases short, with 10 bases between. The germline V gene encodes CDR1 LGHDT and CDR2 YNNKEL (reference sequence). There are 14 residues in the CDR3. The DNA for the CDR3 is TGTGCCAGCAGCCAATGGGGATCCCCCTACGAGCAGTACTTC. Amino acid sequence: CASSQWGSPYEQYF.

This clonotype has only one observation. The chain combines TRBV9 with TRBJ2-6; D unclear. CDR1 is SGDLS and CDR2 is YYNGEE in the germline V gene. This CDR3 has 15 amino acids. V gave up 0 bases and J gave up 2 bases, with 6 bases separating them. CDR3 amino acids: CASSVEQAGANVLTF. The CDR3 bases are TGTGCCAGCAGCGTAGAGCAGGCTGGGGCCAACGTCCTGACTTTC.

The V and J genes are TRBV5-1 and TRBJ1-1; 8 nucleotides agree with TRBD1. The V segment lost 2 bases and the J segment 0 bases; nucleotides outside the gene matches: 12. The CDR3 consists of 18 residues. Germline assignment: CDR1 SGHRS and CDR2 YFSETQ. The CDR3, as DNA: TGCGCCAGCAGCTTCCTCGGACAGGGCTATTTAATGAACACTGAAGCTTTCTTT. This gives the protein CASSFLGQGYLMNTEAFF. Complete variable domain (other parts from reference TRBV5-1 and TRBJ1-1): KAGVTQTPRYLIKTRGQQVTLSCSPISGHRSVSWYQQTPGQGLQFLFEYFSETQRNKGNFPGRFSGRQFSNSRSEMNVSTLELGDSALYLCASSFLGQGYLMNTEAFFGQGTRLTVV.

This chain joins TRBV9 and TRBJ2-3; the D gene is possibly TRBD1 (6 bases). CDR1 and CDR2 (germline): SGDLS, YYNGEE. The CDR3 totals 16 residues. V was pared by 2 bases and J by 0 bases, with 13 bases between. The CDR3: CASSVTPQGSTDTQYF. For the CDR3, the DNA is TGTGCCAGCAGCGTTACCCCACAGGGTAGCACAGATACGCAGTATTTT.